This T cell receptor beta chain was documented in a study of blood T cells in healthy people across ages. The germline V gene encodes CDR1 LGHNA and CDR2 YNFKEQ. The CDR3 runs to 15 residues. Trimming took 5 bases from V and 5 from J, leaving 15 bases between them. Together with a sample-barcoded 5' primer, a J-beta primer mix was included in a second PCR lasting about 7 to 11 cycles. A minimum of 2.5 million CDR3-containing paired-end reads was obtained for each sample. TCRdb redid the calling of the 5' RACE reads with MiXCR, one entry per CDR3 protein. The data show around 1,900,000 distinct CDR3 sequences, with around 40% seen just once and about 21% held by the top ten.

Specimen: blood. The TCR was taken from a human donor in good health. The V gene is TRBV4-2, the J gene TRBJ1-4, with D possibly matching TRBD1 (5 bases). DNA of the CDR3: TGTGCCAGCAGCACCACGGGGACCCAGAATGAAAAACTGTTTTTT. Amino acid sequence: CASSTTGTQNEKLFF.